This T cell receptor (beta chain) was retrieved from a study of blood T cell repertoires in COVID-19. Authors' methods: Nucleated cell number was recorded as an estimate derived from reference gene primer amplification. Profiled with immunoSEQ multiplex PCR; TCRdb holds only in-frame clones, not every one. The V and J calls and clone size are taken from that table; D and trimming were inferred from the DNA. This sample has 60,000 to 85,000 clones, with about 80% found just once. The sample taken for sequencing was peripheral blood. The TCR sequence derives from a man older than 75 with acute or convalescent COVID-19.

The CDR3 DNA sequence: TGTGCCAGCAGCCAAGAATCAGGGGTTGGAGAAAAACTGTTTTTT. Translated: CASSQESGVGEKLFF. The genes are TRBV3-1 (or the pseudogene TRBV3-2) and TRBJ1-4, with TRBD1 as a possible D gene (6 bases). This CDR3 contains 15 residues. The V gene's germline CDR1 is LGHDT and CDR2 YNNKEL (reference sequence). Trimming left V 0 bases short and J 8 bases short, with 13 bases between.